This T cell receptor (beta chain) was identified during a study of T cells in localized non-small cell lung cancer. Germline loops: CDR1 MNHNS, CDR2 SASEGT. The CDR3 has 17 residues. The V end lost 1 base, the J end lost 2 bases, and 14 bases lay between the germline ends. Data came from immunoSEQ multiplex PCR; TCRdb stores just in-frame clones and leaves some out. Of tens of thousands of clones in the sample, about 88% were seen once. This clonotype originated in a man aged 35 to 69 with stage II lung adenocarcinoma. The sample in question was PBMCs, obtained before any cancer treatment. This sequence joins TRBV6-1 and TRBJ2-2; no clear D gene. This chain's CDR3 is CASSEDRGSLNTGELFF. In nucleotides, the CDR3 is TGTGCCAGCAGTGAAGACCGCGGCTCCCTAAACACCGGGGAGCTGTTTTTT.